This T cell receptor (beta chain) was retrieved from a study of OX40 agonist ivuxolimab in advanced cancers. The data were produced by immunoSEQ multiplex PCR, yet TCRdb's version contains in-frame clones alone and is incomplete. The repertoire includes roughly 70,000 clones, about 87% of them detected once, and around 0.5% sits in the top ten. Whole-study findings and limits: Both blood CD4+ and CD8+ T cells showed clonal growth by week 6 at 0.1 to 3.0 mg/kg.

Regarding this clone: Its antigen is not known.

V was shortened by 3 bases and J by 6 bases, with 18 bases between the two germline ends. This CDR3 has 16 residues. Germline CDR1 reads LNHDA; CDR2 reads SQIVND (reference sequence). Source: CD4+ or CD8+ T cells sorted from blood, taken in a trial of the OX40 agonist ivuxolimab. The chain links TRBV19 to TRBJ1-5; D perhaps matches TRBD1 (5 bases). The receptor comes from an adult with an advanced solid tumor such as melanoma, head and neck, liver or kidney cancer. This CDR3 is CASSMGASWGGQPQHF. In nucleotides, the CDR3 is TGTGCCAGTAGTATGGGAGCCTCCTGGGGGGGTCAGCCCCAGCATTTT.